The sample holds a few counts of the clone carrying this T cell receptor (beta chain). Its antigen remains unknown. TCRdb fed the RT-PCR reads into MiXCR, producing one record per CDR3 protein. This sample carries a few hundred thousand distinct CDR3 sequences, about 14% of them seen once, and the ten largest clones take roughly 11%. This sample stems from a study of response to subunit inactivated influenza vaccine. This CDR3 contains 15 residues. Germline-derived CDR1 and CDR2 are MDHEN and SYDVKM. The germline V and J ends were trimmed by 5 bases and 0 bases, with 13 bases remaining between them. Study-wide findings and caveats: Each seasonal flu vaccination may recruit only limited new T cells, authors suggested.

This TCR came from a man aged 45-65 years who received an inactivated influenza vaccine. The sequencing here drew on PBMCs from blood, taken 11 to 12 days after vaccination. The chain uses TRBV28 and TRBJ1-1; weak D call: TRBD1 (5 bases). CDR3 in DNA: TGTGCCAGCAGTAAAGAGGAGGGGATGAACACTGAAGCTTTCTTT. Protein sequence: CASSKEEGMNTEAFF.